Listed below are T cell receptor beta chains from one sample, sequenced in a study of T cells after yellow fever vaccination. TCRdb independently ran MiXCR on the 5' RACE reads; one entry per CDR3 protein. The table lists approximately 550,000 distinct CDR3 sequences, about 13% of them singletons, with 11% to 15% in the top ten. The sample was PBMCs, taken on the day of the yellow fever booster vaccination. The receptors originated from a man aged 30 to 45 who received the YFV17D yellow fever vaccine. Both conserved end residues are part of each CDR3. The order of the fields is D gene, V gene, J gene, clone size, CDR3 protein, CDR3 DNA. The D gene is left open where the match is weak. Size values are once, few and many counts, or a class for expanded clones, and some rows have none.

D gene: TRBD2
V gene: TRBV4-2
J gene: TRBJ2-7
clone size: -
CDR3 protein: CASSQDSAGRVYEQYF
CDR3 DNA: TGTGCCAGCAGCCAAGATAGCGCCGGGAGGGTTTACGAGCAGTACTTC

D gene: -
V gene: TRBV18
J gene: TRBJ1-2
clone size: -
CDR3 protein: CASSPRPEADGYTF
CDR3 DNA: TGTGCCAGCTCACCACGTCCCGAGGCAGATGGCTACACCTTC

D gene: -
V gene: TRBV6-5
J gene: TRBJ2-1
clone size: -
CDR3 protein: CASSYDKRRDPTDEQFF
CDR3 DNA: TGTGCCAGCAGTTACGACAAGAGACGGGACCCAACAGATGAGCAGTTCTTC

D gene: -
V gene: TRBV6-2/TRBV6-3
J gene: TRBJ2-6
clone size: few
CDR3 protein: CASSQRGTGANVLTF
CDR3 DNA: TGTGCCAGCAGTCAACGTGGCACTGGGGCCAACGTCCTGACTTTC

D gene: -
V gene: TRBV18
J gene: TRBJ1-4
clone size: few
CDR3 protein: CASSPPGGPRVEKLFF
CDR3 DNA: TGTGCCAGCTCACCACCAGGCGGCCCGAGGGTTGAAAAACTGTTTTTT

D gene: -
V gene: TRBV10-2
J gene: TRBJ2-2
clone size: -
CDR3 protein: CAITPGVGTGELFF
CDR3 DNA: TGCGCCATCACGCCAGGGGTCGGCACCGGGGAGCTGTTTTTT

D gene: -
V gene: TRBV27
J gene: TRBJ2-4
clone size: few
CDR3 protein: CASSSGQQEAKNIQYF
CDR3 DNA: TGTGCCAGCAGTTCCGGACAGCAAGAGGCAAAAAACATTCAGTACTTC

D gene: -
V gene: TRBV5-1
J gene: TRBJ2-7
clone size: many
CDR3 protein: CASSQGQSFLYEQYF
CDR3 DNA: TGCGCCAGCAGTCAAGGACAGAGCTTCCTCTACGAGCAGTACTTC

D gene: -
V gene: TRBV28
J gene: TRBJ2-1
clone size: -
CDR3 protein: CASRQTYNEQFF
CDR3 DNA: TGTGCCAGCAGGCAGACCTACAATGAGCAGTTCTTC

D gene: TRBD1
V gene: TRBV20-1
J gene: TRBJ1-2
clone size: -
CDR3 protein: CSARDPTGTYGYTF
CDR3 DNA: TGCAGTGCTAGAGACCCGACAGGGACCTATGGCTACACCTTC

D gene: TRBD1
V gene: TRBV19
J gene: TRBJ1-1
clone size: -
CDR3 protein: CASSSRGLGTEAFF
CDR3 DNA: TGTGCCAGTAGTTCCAGGGGGCTTGGCACTGAAGCTTTCTTT

D gene: TRBD2
V gene: TRBV20-1
J gene: TRBJ2-2
clone size: -
CDR3 protein: CSAAGGPGELFF
CDR3 DNA: TGCAGTGCCGCGGGGGGCCCCGGGGAGCTGTTTTTT

D gene: -
V gene: TRBV28
J gene: TRBJ2-1
clone size: -
CDR3 protein: CASSHGTFPIRDNEQFF
CDR3 DNA: TGTGCCAGCAGTCACGGGACTTTCCCGATCCGGGACAATGAGCAGTTCTTC

D gene: TRBD2
V gene: TRBV28
J gene: TRBJ2-1
clone size: -
CDR3 protein: CASSLGTSGNLDEQFF
CDR3 DNA: TGTGCCAGCAGTTTAGGGACTAGCGGGAATTTAGATGAGCAGTTCTTC

D gene: TRBD2
V gene: TRBV20-1
J gene: TRBJ2-4
clone size: -
CDR3 protein: CSALKSAGGPSIAKNIQYF
CDR3 DNA: TGCAGTGCTCTCAAATCAGCGGGAGGGCCTTCTATAGCCAAAAACATTCAGTACTTC